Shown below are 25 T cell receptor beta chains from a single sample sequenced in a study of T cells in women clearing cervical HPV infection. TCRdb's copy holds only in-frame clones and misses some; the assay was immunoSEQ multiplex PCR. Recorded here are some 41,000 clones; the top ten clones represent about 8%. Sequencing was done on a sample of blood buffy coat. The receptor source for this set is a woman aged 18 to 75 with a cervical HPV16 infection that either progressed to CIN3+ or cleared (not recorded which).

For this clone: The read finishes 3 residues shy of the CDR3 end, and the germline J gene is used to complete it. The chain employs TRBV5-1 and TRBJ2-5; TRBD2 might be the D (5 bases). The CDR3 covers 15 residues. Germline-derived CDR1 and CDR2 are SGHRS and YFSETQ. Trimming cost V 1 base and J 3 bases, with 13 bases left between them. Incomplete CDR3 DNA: TGCGCCAGCAGCTTGACGGGGTTAGGGAAAGAGACC. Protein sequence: CASSLTGLGKET. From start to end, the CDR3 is CASSLTGLGKETQYF.

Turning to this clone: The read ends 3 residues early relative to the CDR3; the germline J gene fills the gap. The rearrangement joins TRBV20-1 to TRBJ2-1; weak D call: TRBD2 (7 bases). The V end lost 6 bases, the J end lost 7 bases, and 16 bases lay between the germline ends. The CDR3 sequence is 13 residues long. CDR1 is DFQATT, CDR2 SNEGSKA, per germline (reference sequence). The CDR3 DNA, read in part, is TGCAGTGCGCATTGGGGGGGGGCAAATGAG. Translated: CSAHWGGANE. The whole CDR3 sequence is CSAHWGGANEQFF.

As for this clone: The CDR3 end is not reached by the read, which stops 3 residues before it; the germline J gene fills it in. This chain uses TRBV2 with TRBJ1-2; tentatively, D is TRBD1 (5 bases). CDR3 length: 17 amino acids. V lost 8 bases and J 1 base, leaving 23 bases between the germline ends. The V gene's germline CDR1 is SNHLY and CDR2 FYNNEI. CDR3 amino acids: CASRSFQSGGINYGYTF. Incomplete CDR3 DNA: TGTGCCAGCCGGTCCTTCCAATCGGGGGGAATTAACTATGGC.

The CDR3 bases that were read are TGTGCCAGTAGTCCAGGTAGCTCCTATAATTCACCC. Its translation: CASSPGSSYNSP. From start to end, the CDR3 is CASSPGSSYNSPLHF. The chain recombines TRBV19 with TRBJ1-6, with D unresolved. The read halts 3 residues ahead of the CDR3 end, with the missing end drawn from the germline J gene. V lost 5 bases and J lost 0, with 8 bases in between. CDR1 and CDR2 from the germline V gene are LNHDA and SQIVND (reference sequence). The CDR3 sequence is 15 residues long.

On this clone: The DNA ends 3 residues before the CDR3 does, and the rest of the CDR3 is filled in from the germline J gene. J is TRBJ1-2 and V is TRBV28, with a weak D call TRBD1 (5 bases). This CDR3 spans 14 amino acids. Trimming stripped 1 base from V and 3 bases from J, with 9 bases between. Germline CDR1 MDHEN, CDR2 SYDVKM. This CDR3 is CASSLSTGDYGYTF. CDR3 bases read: TGTGCCAGCAGTTTATCTACAGGAGACTATGGC.

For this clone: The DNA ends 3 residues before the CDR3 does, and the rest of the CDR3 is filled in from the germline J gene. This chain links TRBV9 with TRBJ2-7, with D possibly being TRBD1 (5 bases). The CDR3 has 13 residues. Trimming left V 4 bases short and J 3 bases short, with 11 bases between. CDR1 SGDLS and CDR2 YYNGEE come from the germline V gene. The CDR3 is CASSNSDSYEQYF. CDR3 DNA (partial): TGTGCCAGCAGCAACTCAGACAGCTACGAG.

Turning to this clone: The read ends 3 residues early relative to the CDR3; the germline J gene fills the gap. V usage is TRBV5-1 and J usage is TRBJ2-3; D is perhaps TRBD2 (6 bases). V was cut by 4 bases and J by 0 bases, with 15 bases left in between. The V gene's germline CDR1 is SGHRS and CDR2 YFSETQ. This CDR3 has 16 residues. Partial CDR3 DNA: TGCGCCAGCAGCCCCGGGACTTCCCCTAGCACAGATACG. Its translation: CASSPGTSPSTDT. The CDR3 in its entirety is CASSPGTSPSTDTQYF.

The CDR3 bases that were read are TGCAGTGCTAGGGCGGGAGTCTCCTACAATGAG. Protein: CSARAGVSYNE. The entire CDR3 protein is CSARAGVSYNEQFF. The genes are TRBV20-1 and TRBJ2-1; 7 nucleotides agree with TRBD2. The read comes to an end 3 residues before the CDR3 does, leaving the germline J gene to fill in the end. This CDR3 is built from 14 residues. J lost 0 bases, V lost 3 bases, and 2 bases had no gene match. CDR1 DFQATT and CDR2 SNEGSKA come from the germline V gene (reference sequence).

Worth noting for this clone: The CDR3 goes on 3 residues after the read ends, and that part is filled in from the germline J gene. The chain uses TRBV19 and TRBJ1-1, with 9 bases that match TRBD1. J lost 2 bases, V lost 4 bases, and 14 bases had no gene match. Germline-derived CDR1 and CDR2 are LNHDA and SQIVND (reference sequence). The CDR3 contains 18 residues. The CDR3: CASSNLRGTGRDNTEAFF. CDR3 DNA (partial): TGTGCCAGTAGTAACCTGAGGGGGACAGGGAGGGACAACACTGAA.

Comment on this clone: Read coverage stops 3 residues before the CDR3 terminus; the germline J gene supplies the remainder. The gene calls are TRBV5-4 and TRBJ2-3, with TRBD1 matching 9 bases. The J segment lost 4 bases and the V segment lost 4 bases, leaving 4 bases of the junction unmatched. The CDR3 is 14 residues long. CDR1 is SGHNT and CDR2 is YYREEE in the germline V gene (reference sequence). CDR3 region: CASSTGQGPDTQYF. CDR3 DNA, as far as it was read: TGTGCCAGCAGCACGGGACAGGGACCAGATACG.

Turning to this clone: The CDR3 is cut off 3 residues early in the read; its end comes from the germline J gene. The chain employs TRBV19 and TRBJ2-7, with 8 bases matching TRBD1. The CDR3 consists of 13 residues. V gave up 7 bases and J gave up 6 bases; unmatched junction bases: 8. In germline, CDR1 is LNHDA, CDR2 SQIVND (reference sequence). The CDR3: CASTPGTGGEQYF. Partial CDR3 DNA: TGTGCCAGTACCCCCGGGACAGGAGGCGAG.

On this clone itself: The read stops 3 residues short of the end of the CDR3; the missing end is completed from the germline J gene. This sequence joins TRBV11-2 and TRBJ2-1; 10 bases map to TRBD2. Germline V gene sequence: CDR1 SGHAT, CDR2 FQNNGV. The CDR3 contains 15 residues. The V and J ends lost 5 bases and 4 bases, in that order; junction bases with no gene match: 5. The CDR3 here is CASSISGGAYNEQFF. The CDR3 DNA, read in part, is TGTGCCAGCAGCATAAGCGGGGGGGCGTACAATGAG.

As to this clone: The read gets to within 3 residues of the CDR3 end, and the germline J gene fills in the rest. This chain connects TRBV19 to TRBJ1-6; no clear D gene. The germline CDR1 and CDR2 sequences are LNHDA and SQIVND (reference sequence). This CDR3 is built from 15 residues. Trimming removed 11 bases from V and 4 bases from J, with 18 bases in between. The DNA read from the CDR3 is TGTGCCCTACGTGGAGGGTTAACTTATAATTCACCC. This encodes CALRGGLTYNSP. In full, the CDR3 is CALRGGLTYNSPLHF. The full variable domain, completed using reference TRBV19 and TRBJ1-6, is DGGITQSPKYLFRKEGQNVTLSCEQNLNHDAMYWYRQDPGQGLRLIYYSQIVNDFQKGDIAEGYSVSREKKESFPLTVTSAQKNPTAFYLCALRGGLTYNSPLHFGNGTRLTVT.

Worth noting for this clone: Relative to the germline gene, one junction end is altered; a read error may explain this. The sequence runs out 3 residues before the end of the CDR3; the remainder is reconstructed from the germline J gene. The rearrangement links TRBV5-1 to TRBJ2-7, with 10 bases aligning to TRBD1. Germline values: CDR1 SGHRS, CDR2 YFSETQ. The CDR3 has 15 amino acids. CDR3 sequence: CASSFGQGDSSEQYF. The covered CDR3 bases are TGCGCCAGCAGCTTCGGACAGGGGGACTCCTCCGAG.

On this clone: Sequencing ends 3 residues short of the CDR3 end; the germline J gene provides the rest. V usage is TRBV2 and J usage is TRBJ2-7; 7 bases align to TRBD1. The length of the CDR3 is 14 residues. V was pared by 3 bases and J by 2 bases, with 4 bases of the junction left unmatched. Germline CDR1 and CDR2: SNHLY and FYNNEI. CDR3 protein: CASSDRTGAYEQYF. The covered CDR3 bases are TGTGCCAGCAGTGATAGGACAGGAGCCTACGAG.

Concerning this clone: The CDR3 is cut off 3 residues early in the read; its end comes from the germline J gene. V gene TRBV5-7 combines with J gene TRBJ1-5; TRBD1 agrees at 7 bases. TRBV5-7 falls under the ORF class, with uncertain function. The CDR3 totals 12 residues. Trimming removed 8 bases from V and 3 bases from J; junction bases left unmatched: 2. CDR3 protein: CARGGVNQPQHF. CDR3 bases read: TGTGCCAGAGGGGGCGTCAATCAGCCC.

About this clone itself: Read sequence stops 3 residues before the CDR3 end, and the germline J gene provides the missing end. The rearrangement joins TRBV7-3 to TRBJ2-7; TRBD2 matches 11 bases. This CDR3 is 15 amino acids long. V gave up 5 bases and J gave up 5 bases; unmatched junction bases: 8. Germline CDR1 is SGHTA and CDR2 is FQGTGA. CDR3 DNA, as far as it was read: TGTGCCAGCAGCCCACTAGCGGGAGCCTTCCACGAG. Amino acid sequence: CASSPLAGAFHE. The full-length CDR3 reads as CASSPLAGAFHEQYF.

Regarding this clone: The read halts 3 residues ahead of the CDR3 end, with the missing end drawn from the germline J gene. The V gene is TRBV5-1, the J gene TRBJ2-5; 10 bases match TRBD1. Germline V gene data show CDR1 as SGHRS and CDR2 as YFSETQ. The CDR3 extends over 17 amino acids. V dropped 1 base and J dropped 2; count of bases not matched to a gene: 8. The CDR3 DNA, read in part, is TGCGCCAGCAGCTTGAAACGGGGGGACAGGGGTCAAGAGACC. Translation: CASSLKRGDRGQET. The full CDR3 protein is CASSLKRGDRGQETQYF.

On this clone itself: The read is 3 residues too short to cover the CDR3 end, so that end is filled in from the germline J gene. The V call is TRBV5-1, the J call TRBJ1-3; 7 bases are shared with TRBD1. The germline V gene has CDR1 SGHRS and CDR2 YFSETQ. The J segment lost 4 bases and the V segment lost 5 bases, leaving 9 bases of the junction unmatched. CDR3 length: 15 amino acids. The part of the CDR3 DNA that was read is TGCGCCAGCAGTCCCGGACAGGCGAAAGGAAACACC. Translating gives CASSPGQAKGNT. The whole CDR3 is CASSPGQAKGNTIYF.

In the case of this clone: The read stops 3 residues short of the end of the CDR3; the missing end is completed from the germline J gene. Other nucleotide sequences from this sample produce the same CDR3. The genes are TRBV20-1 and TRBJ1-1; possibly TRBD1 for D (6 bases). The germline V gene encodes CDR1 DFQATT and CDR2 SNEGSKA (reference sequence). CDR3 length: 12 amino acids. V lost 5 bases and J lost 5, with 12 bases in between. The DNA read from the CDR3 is TGCAGTGCTTCGGGGGGGCGTACTGAA. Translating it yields CSASGGRTE. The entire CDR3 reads CSASGGRTEAFF.

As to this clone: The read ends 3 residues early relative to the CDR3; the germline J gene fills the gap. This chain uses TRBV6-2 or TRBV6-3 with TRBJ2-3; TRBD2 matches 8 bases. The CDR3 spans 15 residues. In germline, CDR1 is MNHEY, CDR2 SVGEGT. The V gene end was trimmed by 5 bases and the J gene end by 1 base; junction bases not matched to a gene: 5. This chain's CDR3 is CASSPPAGGTDTQYF. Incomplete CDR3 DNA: TGTGCCAGCAGTCCTCCAGCGGGGGGCACAGATACG.

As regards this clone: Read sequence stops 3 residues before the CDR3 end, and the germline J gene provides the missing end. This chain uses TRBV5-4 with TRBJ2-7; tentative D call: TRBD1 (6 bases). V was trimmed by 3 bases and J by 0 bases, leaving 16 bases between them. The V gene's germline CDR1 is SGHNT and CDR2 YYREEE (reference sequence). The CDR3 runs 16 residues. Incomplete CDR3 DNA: TGTGCCAGCAGCTCACTCTGGGGGCAACTCTCCTACGAG. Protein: CASSSLWGQLSYE. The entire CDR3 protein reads CASSSLWGQLSYEQYF.

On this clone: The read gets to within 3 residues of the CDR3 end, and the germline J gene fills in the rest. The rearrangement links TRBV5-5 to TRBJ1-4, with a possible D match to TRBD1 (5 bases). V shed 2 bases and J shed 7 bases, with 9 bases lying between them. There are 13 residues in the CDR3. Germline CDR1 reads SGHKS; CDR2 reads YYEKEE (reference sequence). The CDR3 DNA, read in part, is TGTGCCAGCAGCTTCACAGGTGCTGAAAAA. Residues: CASSFTGAEK. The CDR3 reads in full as CASSFTGAEKLFF. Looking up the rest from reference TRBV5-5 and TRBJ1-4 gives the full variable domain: DAGVTQSPTHLIKTRGQQVTLRCSPISGHKSVSWYQQVLGQGPQFIFQYYEKEERGRGNFPDRFSARQFPNYSSELNVNALLLGDSALYLCASSFTGAEKLFFGSGTQLSVL.

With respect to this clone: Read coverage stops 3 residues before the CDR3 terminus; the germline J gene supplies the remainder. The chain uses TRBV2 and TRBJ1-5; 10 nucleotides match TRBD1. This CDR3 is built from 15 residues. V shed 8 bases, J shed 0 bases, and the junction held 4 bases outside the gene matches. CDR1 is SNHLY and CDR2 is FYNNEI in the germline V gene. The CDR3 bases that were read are TGTGCCAGCCGGGACAGGGGTTATAGCAATCAGCCC. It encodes CASRDRGYSNQP. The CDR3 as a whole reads CASRDRGYSNQPQHF. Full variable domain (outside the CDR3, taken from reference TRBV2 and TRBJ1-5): EPEVTQTPSHQVTQMGQEVILRCVPISNHLYFYWYRQILGQKVEFLVSFYNNEISEKSEIFDDQFSVERPDGSNFTLKIRSTKLEDSAMYFCASRDRGYSNQPQHFGDGTRLSIL.

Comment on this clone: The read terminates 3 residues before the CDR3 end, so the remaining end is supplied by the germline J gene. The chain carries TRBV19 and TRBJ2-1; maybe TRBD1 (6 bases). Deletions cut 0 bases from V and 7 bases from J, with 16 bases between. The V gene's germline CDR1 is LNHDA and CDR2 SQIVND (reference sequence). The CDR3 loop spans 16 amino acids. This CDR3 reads CASSIDPGTRANEQFF. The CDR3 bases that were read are TGTGCCAGTAGTATAGACCCCGGGACAAGGGCTAATGAG.